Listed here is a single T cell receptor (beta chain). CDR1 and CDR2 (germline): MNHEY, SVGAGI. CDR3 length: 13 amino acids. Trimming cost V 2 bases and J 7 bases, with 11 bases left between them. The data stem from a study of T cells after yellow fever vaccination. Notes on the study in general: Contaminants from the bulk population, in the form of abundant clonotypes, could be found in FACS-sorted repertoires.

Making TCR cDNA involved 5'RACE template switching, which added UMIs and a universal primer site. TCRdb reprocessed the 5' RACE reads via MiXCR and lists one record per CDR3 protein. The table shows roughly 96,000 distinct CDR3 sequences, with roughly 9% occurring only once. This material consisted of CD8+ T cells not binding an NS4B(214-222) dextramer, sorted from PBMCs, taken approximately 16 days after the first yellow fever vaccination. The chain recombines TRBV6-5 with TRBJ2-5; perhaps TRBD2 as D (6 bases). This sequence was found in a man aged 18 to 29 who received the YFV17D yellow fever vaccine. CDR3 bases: TGTGCCAGCAGTTACGGTCGGGGAGGGACCCAGTACTTC. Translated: CASSYGRGGTQYF.